A selection of T cell receptor beta chains follows, all from one sample in a study of cytomegalovirus exposure and HLA in healthy donors. The table came from immunoSEQ multiplex PCR; TCRdb's copy has only in-frame clones and leaves some out. Among about 150,000 clones listed, 70% to 80% were seen once. Sequencing was performed on PBMCs. The receptors derive from a man aged 25-40 years in good health and CMV-seropositive. The CDR3 runs from the conserved cysteine through the conserved F or W. Each record gives: D gene, V gene, J gene, CDR3 protein. A D gene is named only where the DNA matches it firmly.

>-|TRBV2|TRBJ2-1
CASSDGRGPREQFF
>-|TRBV7-9|TRBJ2-7
CASSLAGGFSGEQYF
>-|TRBV5-4|TRBJ2-1
CASSLGGEEQFF
>TRBD1|TRBV27|TRBJ1-5
CASRTPGTASRNQPQHF
>-|TRBV5-6|TRBJ1-6
CASSFDRLGSPLHF
>TRBD1|TRBV28|TRBJ2-7
CASRDRGPEQYF
>TRBD1|TRBV5-1|TRBJ1-1
CASSLQGGAEAFF
>TRBD1|TRBV7-9|TRBJ2-3
CASSAIQGAGTDTQYF
>-|TRBV14|TRBJ1-2
CASSRGTLTANYGYTF
>-|TRBV28|TRBJ1-5
CASSFGGGQPQHF
>TRBD2|TRBV9|TRBJ2-3
CASSGLAGGRTDTQYF
>TRBD1|TRBV18|TRBJ2-3
CASSPGQGGTDTQYF
>-|TRBV6-1|TRBJ2-1
CASATGYSYNEQFF
>-|TRBV9|TRBJ1-1
CASSKTVGSDTEAFF
>-|TRBV6-1|TRBJ2-1
CASSPKGSYNEQFF
>TRBD1|TRBV18|TRBJ2-1
CASSPGQGSYNEQFF
>-|TRBV5-1|TRBJ2-7
CASSFQGSYEQYF
>TRBD2|TRBV28|TRBJ2-1
CASSDFPPLSGANEQFF
>TRBD1|TRBV11-2|TRBJ1-2
CASSDPTRQGTYGYTF
>TRBD1|TRBV10-1|TRBJ2-1
CASSEGQGGNEQFF
>TRBD1|TRBV28|TRBJ1-2
CASSFMFGTGLVGYTF
>-|TRBV11-1|TRBJ1-4
CASRGGTKNEKLFF
>-|TRBV7-2|TRBJ2-7
CASSLGFRDSAYEQYF
>TRBD1|TRBV15|TRBJ2-7
CATSRDRGSYEQYF
>-|TRBV28|TRBJ1-2
CASNWQGYGYTF
>TRBD2|TRBV7-2|TRBJ2-2
CASSLGLAGRSLRELFF
>-|TRBV15|TRBJ2-3
CATSERGDTQYF
>TRBD2|TRBV10-3|TRBJ2-7
CAVTSGSDYEQYF
>-|TRBV19|TRBJ1-1
CASRLQPGTPRNTEAFF
>-|TRBV25-1|TRBJ1-2
CASSDLTPNYGYTF
>TRBD2|TRBV29-1|TRBJ2-5
CSVEGLGGGETQYF
>-|TRBV5-6|TRBJ2-1
CASSLGQNEQFF
>-|TRBV12-5|TRBJ2-2
CASGSPTQGRGSGELFF
>TRBD2|TRBV7-9|TRBJ2-7
CASSSGLAGDEQYF
>TRBD1|TRBV6-1|TRBJ1-6
CASDRALNSPLHF
>-|TRBV7-9|TRBJ2-1
CASSPQGYHEQFF
>TRBD1|TRBV30|TRBJ2-7
CAWRRDRGQHFYF
>-|TRBV9|TRBJ1-1
CASSVEGREITEAFF
>TRBD1|TRBV30|TRBJ2-1
CASTGGFLNSYNEQFF
>-|TRBV27|TRBJ2-2
CASSLYSGQNTGELFF
>TRBD1|TRBV28|TRBJ2-5
CASIPGGQGSGETQYF
>TRBD1|TRBV27|TRBJ1-2
CASGDRPYGYTF
>TRBD1|TRBV15|TRBJ1-2
CATSRDRVGYGYTF
>-|TRBV11-2|TRBJ1-1
CASTTLAVNTEAFF
>TRBD2|TRBV27|TRBJ2-7
CASSFGLAGSYEQYF
>TRBD2|TRBV7-3|TRBJ2-1
CASSKTSGTSYNEQFF
>TRBD1|TRBV11-3|TRBJ2-1
CASSLRTGVEQFF